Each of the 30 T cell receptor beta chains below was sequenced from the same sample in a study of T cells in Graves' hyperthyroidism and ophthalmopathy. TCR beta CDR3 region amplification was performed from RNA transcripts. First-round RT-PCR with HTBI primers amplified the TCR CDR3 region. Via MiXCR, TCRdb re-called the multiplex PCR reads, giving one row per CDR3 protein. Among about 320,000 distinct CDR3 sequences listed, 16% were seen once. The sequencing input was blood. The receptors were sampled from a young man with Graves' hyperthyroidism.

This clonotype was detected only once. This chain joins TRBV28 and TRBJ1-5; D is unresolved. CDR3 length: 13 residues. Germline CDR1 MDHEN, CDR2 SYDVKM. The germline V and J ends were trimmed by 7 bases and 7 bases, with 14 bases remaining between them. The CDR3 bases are TGTGCCAGCACCGCCGGGCTTAGGCAGCCCCAGCATTTT. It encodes CASTAGLRQPQHF.

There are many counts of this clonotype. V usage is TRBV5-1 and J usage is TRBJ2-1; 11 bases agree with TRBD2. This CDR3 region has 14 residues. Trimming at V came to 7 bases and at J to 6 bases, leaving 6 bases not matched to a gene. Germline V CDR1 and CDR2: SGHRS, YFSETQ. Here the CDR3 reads CASATSGSVNEQFF. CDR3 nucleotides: TGCGCCAGCGCAACTAGCGGGAGTGTCAATGAGCAGTTCTTC.

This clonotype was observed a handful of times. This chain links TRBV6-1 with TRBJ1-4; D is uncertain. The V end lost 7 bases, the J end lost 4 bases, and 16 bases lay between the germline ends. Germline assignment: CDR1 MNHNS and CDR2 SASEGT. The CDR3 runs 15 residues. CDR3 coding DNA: TGTGCCAGCAATGCCCCAGATCTACATAATGAAAAACTGTTTTTT. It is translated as CASNAPDLHNEKLFF.

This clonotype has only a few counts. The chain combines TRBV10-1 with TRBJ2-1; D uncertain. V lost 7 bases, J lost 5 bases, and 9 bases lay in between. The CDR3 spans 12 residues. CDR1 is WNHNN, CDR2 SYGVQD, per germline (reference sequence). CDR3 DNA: TGCGCCAGCATGAACAGTCACAATGAGCAGTTCTTC. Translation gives CASMNSHNEQFF.

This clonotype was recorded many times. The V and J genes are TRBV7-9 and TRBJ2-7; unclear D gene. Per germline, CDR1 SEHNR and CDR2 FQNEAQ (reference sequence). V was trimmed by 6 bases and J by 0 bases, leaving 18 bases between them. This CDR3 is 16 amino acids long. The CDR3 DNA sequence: TGTGCCAGCAGATCTGGGCCGCCCTATCCCTCCTACGAGCAGTACTTC. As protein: CASRSGPPYPSYEQYF.

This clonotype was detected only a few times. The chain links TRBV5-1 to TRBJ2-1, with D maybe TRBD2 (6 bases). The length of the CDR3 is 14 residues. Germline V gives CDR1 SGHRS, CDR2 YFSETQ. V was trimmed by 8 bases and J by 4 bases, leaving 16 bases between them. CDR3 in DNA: TGCGCCAGTACACCCGGGACTTCATACAATGAGCAGTTCTTC. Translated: CASTPGTSYNEQFF.

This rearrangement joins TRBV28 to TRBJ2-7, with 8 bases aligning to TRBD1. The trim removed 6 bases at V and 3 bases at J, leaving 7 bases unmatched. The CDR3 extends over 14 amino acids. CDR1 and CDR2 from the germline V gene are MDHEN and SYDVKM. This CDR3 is CASSGGQEHYEQYF. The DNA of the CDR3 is TGTGCCAGCAGCGGGGGACAGGAACACTACGAGCAGTACTTC.

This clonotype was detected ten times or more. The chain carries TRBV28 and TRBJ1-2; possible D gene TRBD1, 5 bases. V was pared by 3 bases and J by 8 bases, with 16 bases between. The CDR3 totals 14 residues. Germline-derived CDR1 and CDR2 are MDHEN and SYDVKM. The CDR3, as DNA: TGTGCCAGCAGTTTGGGGCAGACCCGTCGGGGCTACACCTTC. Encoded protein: CASSLGQTRRGYTF.

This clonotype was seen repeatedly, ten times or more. The CDR3 DNA reads TGTGCCAGCAGCCCTCAAACAGGGGGCGATGAAGCTTTCTTT. Protein sequence: CASSPQTGGDEAFF. The chain has TRBV7-9 and TRBJ1-1; 9 bases line up with TRBD1. CDR3 length: 14 amino acids. The V segment lost 5 bases and the J segment 7 bases; nucleotides outside the gene matches: 8. Looked up from germline, CDR1 is SEHNR and CDR2 is FQNEAQ (reference sequence).

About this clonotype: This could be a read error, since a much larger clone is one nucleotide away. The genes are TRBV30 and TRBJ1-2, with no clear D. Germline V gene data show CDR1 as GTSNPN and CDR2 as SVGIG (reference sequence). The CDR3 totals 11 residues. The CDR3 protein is CAWSLGSGSTF. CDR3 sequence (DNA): TGTGCCTGGAGTCTAGGGAGTGGCTCCACCTTC.

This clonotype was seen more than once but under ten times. Written as DNA, the CDR3 is TGCAGTGCTAGAGATGTGTGGGATTCACCCCTCCACTTT. It is translated as CSARDVWDSPLHF. The chain is built from TRBV20-1 and TRBJ1-6; no reliable D call. The CDR3 has 13 amino acids. Germline CDR1 and CDR2: DFQATT and SNEGSKA (reference sequence). The V end lost 0 bases, the J end lost 8 bases, and 8 bases lay between the germline ends.

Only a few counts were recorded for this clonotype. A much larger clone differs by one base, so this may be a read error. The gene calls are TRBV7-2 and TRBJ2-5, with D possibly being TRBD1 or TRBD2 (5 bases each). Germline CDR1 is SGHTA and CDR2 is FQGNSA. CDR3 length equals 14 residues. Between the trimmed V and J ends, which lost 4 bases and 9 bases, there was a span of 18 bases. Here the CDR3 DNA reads TGTGCCAGCAGCTCCCTTCGGGGCCTTGAGGCCCAGTACTTC. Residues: CASSSLRGLEAQYF.

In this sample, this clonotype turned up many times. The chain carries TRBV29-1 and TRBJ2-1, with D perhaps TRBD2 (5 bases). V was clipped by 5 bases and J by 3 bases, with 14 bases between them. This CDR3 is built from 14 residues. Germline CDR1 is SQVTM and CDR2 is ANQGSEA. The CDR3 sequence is CSVRTVGGYNEQFF. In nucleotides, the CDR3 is TGCAGCGTTCGGACCGTTGGAGGCTACAATGAGCAGTTCTTC.

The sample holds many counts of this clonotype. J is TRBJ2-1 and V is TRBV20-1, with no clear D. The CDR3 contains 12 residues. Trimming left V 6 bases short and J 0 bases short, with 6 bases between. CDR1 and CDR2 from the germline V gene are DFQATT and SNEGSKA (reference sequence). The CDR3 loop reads CSAVNSYNEQFF. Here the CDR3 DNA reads TGCAGTGCGGTAAACTCCTACAATGAGCAGTTCTTC.

The CDR3 loop is CASSQGNPNNEQFF. In DNA, the CDR3 is TGTGCCAGCAGCCAGGGGAATCCCAACAATGAGCAGTTCTTC. The chain employs TRBV14 and TRBJ2-1; D gene uncertain. Trimming cost V 3 bases and J 5 bases, with 11 bases left between them. The CDR3 has 14 amino acids. Germline lookup yields CDR1 SGHDN and CDR2 FVKESK.

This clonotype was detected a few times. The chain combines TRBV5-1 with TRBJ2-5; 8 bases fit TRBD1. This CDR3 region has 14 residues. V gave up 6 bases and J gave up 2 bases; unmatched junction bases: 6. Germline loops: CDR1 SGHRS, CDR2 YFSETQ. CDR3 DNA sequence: TGCGCCAGCAACCAGACAGGGGAACAAGAGACCCAGTACTTC. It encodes CASNQTGEQETQYF.

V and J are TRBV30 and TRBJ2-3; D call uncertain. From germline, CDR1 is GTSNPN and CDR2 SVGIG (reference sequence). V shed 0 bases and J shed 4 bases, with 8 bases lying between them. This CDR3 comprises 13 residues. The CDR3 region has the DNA TGTGCCTGGAGTGTTCAAGACGCAGATACGCAGTATTTT. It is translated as CAWSVQDADTQYF.

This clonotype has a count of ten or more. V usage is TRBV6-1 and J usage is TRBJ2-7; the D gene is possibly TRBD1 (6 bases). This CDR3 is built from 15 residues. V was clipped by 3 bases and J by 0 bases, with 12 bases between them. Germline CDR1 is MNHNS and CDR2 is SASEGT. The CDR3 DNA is TGTGCCAGCAGTGAGGGTCAGGACAGCTCCTACGAGCAGTACTTC. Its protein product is CASSEGQDSSYEQYF.

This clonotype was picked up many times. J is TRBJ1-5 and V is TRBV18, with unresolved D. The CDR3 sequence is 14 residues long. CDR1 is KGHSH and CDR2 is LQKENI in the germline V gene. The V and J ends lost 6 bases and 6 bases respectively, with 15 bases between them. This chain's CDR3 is CASSEFVRSQPQHF. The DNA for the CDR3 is TGTGCCAGCTCGGAATTTGTGAGGTCTCAGCCCCAGCATTTT.

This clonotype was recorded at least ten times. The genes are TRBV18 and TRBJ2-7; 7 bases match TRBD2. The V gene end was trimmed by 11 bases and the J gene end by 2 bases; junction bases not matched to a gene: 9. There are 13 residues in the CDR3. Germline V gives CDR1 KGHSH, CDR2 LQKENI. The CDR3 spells CASGAGATYEQYF. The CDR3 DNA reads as TGTGCCTCCGGGGCGGGAGCAACCTACGAGCAGTACTTC.

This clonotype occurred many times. The CDR3 bases are TGTGCCAGCAGCTCATACCACAGGGGCACCTACGAGCAGTACTTC. Protein: CASSSYHRGTYEQYF. V and J are TRBV7-9 and TRBJ2-7, with TRBD1 identical over 7 bases. The J segment lost 2 bases and the V segment lost 4 bases, leaving 8 bases of the junction unmatched. Germline lookup yields CDR1 SEHNR and CDR2 FQNEAQ (reference sequence). CDR3 length: 15 amino acids.

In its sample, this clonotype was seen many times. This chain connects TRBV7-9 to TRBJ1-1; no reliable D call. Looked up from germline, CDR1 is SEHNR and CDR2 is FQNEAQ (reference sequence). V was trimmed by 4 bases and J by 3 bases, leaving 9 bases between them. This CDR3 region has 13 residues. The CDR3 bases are TGTGCCAGCAGCTCCTTACTGGACACTGAAGCTTTCTTT. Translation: CASSSLLDTEAFF.

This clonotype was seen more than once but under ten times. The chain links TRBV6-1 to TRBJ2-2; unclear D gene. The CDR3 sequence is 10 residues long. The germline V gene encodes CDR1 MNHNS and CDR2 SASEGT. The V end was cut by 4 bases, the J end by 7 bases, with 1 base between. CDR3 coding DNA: TGTGCCAGCAGTGGCGGGGAGCTGTTTTTT. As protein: CASSGGELFF.

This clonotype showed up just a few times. In nucleotides, the CDR3 is TGTGCCAGCAGTAAAGACAGGGTCGGCGGGGAGCTGTTTTTT. Protein: CASSKDRVGGELFF. The V call is TRBV6-4, the J call TRBJ2-2; 7 bases line up with TRBD1. CDR3 length: 14 residues. The V segment lost 5 bases and the J segment 7 bases; nucleotides outside the gene matches: 7. Germline V gene data show CDR1 as MRHNA and CDR2 as SNTAGT.

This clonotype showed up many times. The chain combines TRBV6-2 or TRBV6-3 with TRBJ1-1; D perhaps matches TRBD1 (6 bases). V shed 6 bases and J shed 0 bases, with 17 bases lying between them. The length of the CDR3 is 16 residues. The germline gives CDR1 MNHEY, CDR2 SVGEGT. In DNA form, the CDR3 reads TGTGCCAGCAGGGCGGGGGCAGGCGCTATGAACACTGAAGCTTTCTTT. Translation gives CASRAGAGAMNTEAFF.

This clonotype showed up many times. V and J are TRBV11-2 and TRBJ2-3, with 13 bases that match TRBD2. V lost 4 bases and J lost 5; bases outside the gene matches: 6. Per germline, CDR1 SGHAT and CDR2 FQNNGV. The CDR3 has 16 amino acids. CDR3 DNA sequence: TGTGCCAGCAGCTCGACTAGCGGGAGGAGTATAGATACGCAGTATTTT. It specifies CASSSTSGRSIDTQYF.

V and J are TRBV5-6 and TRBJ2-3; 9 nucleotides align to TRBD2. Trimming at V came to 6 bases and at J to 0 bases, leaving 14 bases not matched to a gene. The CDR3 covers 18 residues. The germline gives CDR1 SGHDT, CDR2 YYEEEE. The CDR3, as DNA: TGTGCCAGCAACCCCCTGGAGGCTAGCGGGGATAGCACAGATACGCAGTATTTT. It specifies CASNPLEASGDSTDTQYF.

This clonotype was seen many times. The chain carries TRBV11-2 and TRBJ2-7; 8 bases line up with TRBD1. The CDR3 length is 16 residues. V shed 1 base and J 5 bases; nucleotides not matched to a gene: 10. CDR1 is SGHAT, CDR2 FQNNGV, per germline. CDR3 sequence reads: CASSLVLDRGGNEQYF. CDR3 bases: TGTGCCAGCAGCTTAGTTCTAGACAGGGGAGGAAACGAGCAGTACTTC.

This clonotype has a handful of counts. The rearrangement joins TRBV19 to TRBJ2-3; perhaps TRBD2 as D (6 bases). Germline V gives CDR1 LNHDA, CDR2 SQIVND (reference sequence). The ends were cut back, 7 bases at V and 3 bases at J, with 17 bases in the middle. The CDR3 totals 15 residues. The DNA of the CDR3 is TGTGCCAGTACCCCCGAACCTAGCGTAACAGATACGCAGTATTTT. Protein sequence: CASTPEPSVTDTQYF. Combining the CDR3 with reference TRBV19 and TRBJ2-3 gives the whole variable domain DGGITQSPKYLFRKEGQNVTLSCEQNLNHDAMYWYRQDPGQGLRLIYYSQIVNDFQKGDIAEGYSVSREKKESFPLTVTSAQKNPTAFYLCASTPEPSVTDTQYFGPGTRLTVL.

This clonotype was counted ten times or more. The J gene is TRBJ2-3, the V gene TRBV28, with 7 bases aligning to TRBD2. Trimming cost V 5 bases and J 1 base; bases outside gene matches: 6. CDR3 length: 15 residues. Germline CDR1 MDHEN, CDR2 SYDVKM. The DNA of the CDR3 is TGTGCCAGCAGTAAGGAGGGAGGGGGCACAGATACGCAGTATTTT. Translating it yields CASSKEGGGTDTQYF.